This TCR beta chain is from a study of cytomegalovirus exposure and HLA in healthy donors. The V gene end was trimmed by 5 bases and the J gene end by 6 bases; junction bases not matched to a gene: 10. The length of the CDR3 is 15 residues. Germline V gene lookup returns CDR1 SGHRS and CDR2 YFSETQ. Regarding this clone: The target antigen is unknown.

This table comes from immunoSEQ multiplex PCR, and its TCRdb copy is limited to in-frame clones, with some not included. The sample has some 120,000 clones; 88% are singletons. Findings and limits, study-wide: The study recorded around 160 TCR beta chains that were cytomegalovirus-associated.

The chain employs TRBV5-1 and TRBJ2-3; 9 nucleotides match TRBD2. The sample taken for sequencing was PBMCs. The clonotype comes from a man aged 25-40 years in good health and CMV-seronegative. CDR3 residues: CASRPLAGVGDTQYF. CDR3 bases: TGCGCCAGCAGACCCTTAGCGGGAGTAGGGGATACGCAGTATTTT.